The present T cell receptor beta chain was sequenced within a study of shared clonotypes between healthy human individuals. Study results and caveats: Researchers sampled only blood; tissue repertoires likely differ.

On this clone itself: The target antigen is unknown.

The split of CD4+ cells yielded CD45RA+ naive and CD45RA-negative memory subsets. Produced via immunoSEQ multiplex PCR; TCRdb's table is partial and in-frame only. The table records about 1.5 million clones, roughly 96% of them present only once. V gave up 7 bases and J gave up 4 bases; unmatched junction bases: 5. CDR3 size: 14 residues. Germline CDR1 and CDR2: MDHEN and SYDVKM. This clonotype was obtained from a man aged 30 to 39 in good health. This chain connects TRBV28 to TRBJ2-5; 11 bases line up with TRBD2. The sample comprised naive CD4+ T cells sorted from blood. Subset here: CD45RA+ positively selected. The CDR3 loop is CASKLAGVRETQYF. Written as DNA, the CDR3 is TGTGCCAGCAAACTAGCGGGAGTAAGAGAGACCCAGTACTTC.